This TCR beta chain was obtained from a study of identical twins. Study conclusions and caveats: It was possible that invariant MAIT and iNKT cells partly confounded the zero-insertion analyses.

This clonotype appeared a few times. Its antigen is unidentified. V lost 5 bases and J 7 bases, leaving 15 bases between the germline ends. The CDR3 covers 13 residues. From germline, CDR1 is SGHVS and CDR2 FNYEAQ. TCRdb re-analysed the 5' RACE reads in MiXCR, keeping a single row per CDR3 protein. The sample lists some 790,000 distinct CDR3 sequences; roughly 18% were seen once. Separately, the same data were catalogued under a study of T cells expressing NK-cell markers.

Specimen: PBMCs. The sequence was obtained from a woman aged 18 to 35 in good health. The chain links TRBV7-6 to TRBJ2-7; D not resolved. CDR3 sequence reads: CASSPQLLGEQYF. The CDR3 nucleotides are TGTGCCAGCAGCCCACAGCTCCTAGGGGAGCAGTACTTC.